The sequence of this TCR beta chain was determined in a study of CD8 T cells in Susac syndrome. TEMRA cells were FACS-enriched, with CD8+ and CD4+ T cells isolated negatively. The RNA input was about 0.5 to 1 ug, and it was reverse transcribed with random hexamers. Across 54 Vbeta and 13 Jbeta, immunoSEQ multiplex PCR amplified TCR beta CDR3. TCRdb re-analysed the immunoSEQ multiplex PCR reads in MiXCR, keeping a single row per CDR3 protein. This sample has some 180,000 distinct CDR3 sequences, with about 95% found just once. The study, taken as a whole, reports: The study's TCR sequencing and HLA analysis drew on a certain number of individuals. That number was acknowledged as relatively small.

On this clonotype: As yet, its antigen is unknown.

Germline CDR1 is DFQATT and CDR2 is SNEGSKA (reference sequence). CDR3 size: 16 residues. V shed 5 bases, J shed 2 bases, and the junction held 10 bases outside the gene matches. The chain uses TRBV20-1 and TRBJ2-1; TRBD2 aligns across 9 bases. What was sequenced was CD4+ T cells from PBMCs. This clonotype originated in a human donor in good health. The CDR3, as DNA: TGCAGTGCTGATGGGGGATTAGCGGGAGCCTACAATGAGCAGTTCTTC. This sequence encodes CSADGGLAGAYNEQFF.